This TCR beta chain was profiled in a study of T cell repertoires in ileal Crohn's disease. This CDR3 has 15 amino acids. V shed 5 bases, J shed 7 bases, and the junction held 13 bases outside the gene matches. Germline V gene data show CDR1 as MDHEN and CDR2 as SYDVKM. TCRB immunosequencing input was 400 to 650 nanograms of biopsy DNA per sample. Generated by immunoSEQ multiplex PCR, the TCRdb table keeps only in-frame clones and is missing some. The table shows about 1,900 clones, with roughly 80% occurring only once. Material: ileal tissue. This TCR was recovered from an adult with Crohn's disease. J is TRBJ2-7 and V is TRBV28; 8 nucleotides agree with TRBD1. The CDR3 spells CASSTTGAFAVEQYF. The CDR3 DNA is TGTGCCAGCAGTACGACAGGGGCTTTTGCTGTAGAGCAGTACTTC.